The 28 T cell receptor beta chains listed next were all sequenced from one sample in a study of cytomegalovirus exposure and HLA in healthy donors. Profiled with immunoSEQ multiplex PCR; TCRdb holds only in-frame clones, not every one. The sample has 180,000 or so clones, about 89% seen once; the top ten hold roughly 2.7%. Input material: PBMCs. The source is a man between 18 and 35 years old in good health and CMV-seropositive.

V and J are TRBV30 and TRBJ1-2; D unclear. This CDR3 comprises 14 residues. Trimming shortened V by 0 bases and J by 8 bases, and 16 bases separated the two germline ends. Germline V gene lookup returns CDR1 GTSNPN and CDR2 SVGIG (reference sequence). CDR3 nucleotide sequence: TGTGCCTGGAGTGTCCTATTCGGGTCGAGGGGCTACACCTTC. Protein: CAWSVLFGSRGYTF.

The genes are TRBV14 and TRBJ2-1; no clear D gene. The CDR3 totals 15 residues. Trimming left V 0 bases short and J 0 bases short, with 6 bases between. The germline CDR1 and CDR2 sequences are SGHDN and FVKESK. The CDR3, as DNA: TGTGCCAGCAGCCAAGACCGGAGCTCCTACAATGAGCAGTTCTTC. Its translation: CASSQDRSSYNEQFF.

The rearrangement joins TRBV13 to TRBJ1-5; D remains unclear. The ends were cut back, 0 bases at V and 2 bases at J, with 8 bases in the middle. The CDR3 sequence is 15 residues long. Germline CDR1 PRHDT, CDR2 FYEKMQ (reference sequence). The CDR3 nucleotides read TGTGCCAGCAGCTTAGGTGGTGTAGGCAATCAGCCCCAGCATTTT. Translated, it gives CASSLGGVGNQPQHF.

The gene calls are TRBV29-1 and TRBJ2-1; TRBD2 might be the D (5 bases). Germline loops: CDR1 SQVTM, CDR2 ANQGSEA. Trimming removed 0 bases from V and 0 bases from J, with 12 bases in between. The CDR3 runs to 16 residues. The CDR3 here is CSVEDSSGSSYNEQFF. CDR3 nucleotides: TGCAGCGTTGAAGATAGCAGCGGCAGCTCCTACAATGAGCAGTTCTTC.

V usage is TRBV2 and J usage is TRBJ1-2, with D tentatively TRBD1 (5 bases). The CDR3 length is 11 residues. Trimming shortened V by 9 bases and J by 8 bases, and 13 bases separated the two germline ends. CDR1 is SNHLY and CDR2 is FYNNEI in the germline V gene. CDR3 nucleotide sequence: TGTGCCAGAAACCAGGGTAACGGCTACACCTTC. This encodes CARNQGNGYTF.

The chain couples TRBV6-5 to TRBJ2-5; D perhaps matches TRBD1 (5 bases). The CDR3 length is 14 residues. V shed 4 bases and J shed 4 bases, with 13 bases lying between them. Germline-derived CDR1 and CDR2 are MNHEY and SVGAGI. CDR3 sequence reads: CASSSRVIGETQYF. The DNA for the CDR3 is TGTGCCAGCAGTTCCAGGGTGATAGGAGAGACCCAGTACTTC.

The rearrangement joins TRBV5-5 to TRBJ1-1; the D gene is possibly TRBD1 (5 bases). This CDR3 is built from 14 residues. The V and J ends lost 2 bases and 5 bases respectively, with 13 bases between them. CDR1 is SGHKS, CDR2 YYEKEE, per germline (reference sequence). As DNA, the CDR3 is TGTGCCAGCAGCTTAGATGGGCAGGGAACTGAAGCTTTCTTT. This sequence encodes CASSLDGQGTEAFF.

The CDR3 spells CASSAGLSYEQYF. CDR3 sequence (DNA): TGTGCCAGCAGCGCGGGACTTTCCTACGAGCAGTACTTC. The chain links TRBV7-2 to TRBJ2-7; D perhaps matches TRBD2 (6 bases). CDR1 SGHTA and CDR2 FQGNSA come from the germline V gene. The V end was cut by 5 bases, the J end by 1 base, with 9 bases between. The CDR3 totals 13 residues.

The chain joins TRBV19 to TRBJ2-7; 8 bases line up with TRBD2. V shed 10 bases and J 7 bases; nucleotides not matched to a gene: 9. CDR3 length: 12 residues. Germline CDR1 is LNHDA and CDR2 is SQIVND (reference sequence). The CDR3 loop is CATPGGRREQYF. The CDR3 DNA is TGTGCCACCCCGGGAGGGCGTAGGGAGCAGTACTTC.

The CDR3 DNA sequence: TGTGCCAGCAGCCAACCGGGACAGGGTGTCTTGGACGAAAAACTGTTTTTT. Its protein is CASSQPGQGVLDEKLFF. The chain joins TRBV7-2 to TRBJ1-4; 9 bases map to TRBD1. The V and J ends lost 5 bases and 8 bases, in that order; junction bases with no gene match: 15. Germline V gene sequence: CDR1 SGHTA, CDR2 FQGNSA. The CDR3 has 17 residues.

J is TRBJ1-1 and V is TRBV7-9; D perhaps matches TRBD1 (5 bases). CDR1 is SEHNR and CDR2 is FQNEAQ in the germline V gene (reference sequence). V was trimmed by 1 base and J by 1 base, leaving 10 bases between them. This CDR3 region has 15 residues. CDR3 amino acids: CASSLGGAWNTEAFF. The CDR3 nucleotides read TGTGCCAGCAGCTTAGGGGGCGCGTGGAACACTGAAGCTTTCTTT.

This chain joins TRBV6-6 and TRBJ1-1; no reliable D call. Germline lookup yields CDR1 MNHNY and CDR2 SVGAGI (reference sequence). V lost 1 base and J 1 base, leaving 7 bases between the germline ends. The CDR3 has 14 amino acids. In DNA, the CDR3 is TGTGCCAGCAGTTACTTGGACTCGAACACTGAAGCTTTCTTT. Translating it yields CASSYLDSNTEAFF.

The chain employs TRBV5-1 and TRBJ2-7, with 11 bases lining up with TRBD1. There are 14 residues in the CDR3. Germline CDR1 SGHRS, CDR2 YFSETQ. The ends lost 4 bases at V and 9 bases at J; junction bases unmatched: 9. The CDR3 coding sequence is TGCGCCAGCAGCGAACCGGGACAGGGGGTAGGGCAGTACTTC. It translates to CASSEPGQGVGQYF.

This rearrangement joins TRBV27 to TRBJ2-7; tentative D call: TRBD2 (6 bases). CDR3 size: 13 residues. CDR1 MNHEY and CDR2 SMNVEV come from the germline V gene (reference sequence). V was trimmed by 5 bases and J by 3 bases, leaving 11 bases between them. CDR3 nucleotides: TGTGCCAGCAGTAGCGGGTTTGGCTACGAGCAGTACTTC. Amino acids: CASSSGFGYEQYF.

The gene calls are TRBV30 and TRBJ1-2; TRBD1 is a possible D gene (5 bases). Looked up from germline, CDR1 is GTSNPN and CDR2 is SVGIG (reference sequence). This CDR3 is 14 amino acids long. The V and J ends lost 2 bases and 2 bases respectively, with 12 bases between them. Here the CDR3 DNA reads TGTGCCTGGAGTTCGGGGGGGTTCAACTATGGCTACACCTTC. This encodes CAWSSGGFNYGYTF.

This clone was detected many times. This chain links TRBV19 with TRBJ2-3; 10 positions match TRBD2. The CDR3 extends over 15 amino acids. J gave up 3 bases and V 3 bases, and 3 bases lay outside the gene matches. Per germline, CDR1 LNHDA and CDR2 SQIVND (reference sequence). The CDR3 region has the DNA TGTGCCAGTAGTATGGGACTAGCGATAACAGATACGCAGTATTTT. Protein product: CASSMGLAITDTQYF.

The rearrangement joins TRBV29-1 to TRBJ1-2; no definite D call. Germline CDR1 SQVTM, CDR2 ANQGSEA. V dropped 5 bases and J dropped 5 bases, with 18 bases sitting between them. This CDR3 has 14 residues. The CDR3 DNA follows: TGCAGCGTTACCAAAATACTTGAACTATATGGCTACACCTTC. This codes for CSVTKILELYGYTF. Full variable domain (missing parts from reference TRBV29-1 and TRBJ1-2): SAVISQKPSRDICQRGTSLTIQCQVDSQVTMMFWYRQQPGQSLTLIATANQGSEATYESGFVIDKFPISRPNLTFSTLTVSNMSPEDSSIYLCSVTKILELYGYTFGSGTRLTVV.

V usage is TRBV4-2 and J usage is TRBJ1-5; 8 nucleotides line up with TRBD1. V was pared by 4 bases and J by 5 bases, with 7 bases of the junction left unmatched. The germline V gene has CDR1 LGHNA and CDR2 YNFKEQ. The CDR3 runs 15 residues. The CDR3 bases are TGTGCCAGCAGCCCCGGGACAGGTGGCGATCAGCCCCAGCATTTT. Translation gives CASSPGTGGDQPQHF.

CDR3: CASTNPSGRLADEQFF. The CDR3 bases are TGTGCCAGCACAAACCCCTCGGGAAGACTAGCGGATGAGCAGTTCTTC. This rearrangement joins TRBV7-9 to TRBJ2-1; 9 positions agree with TRBD2. The CDR3 has 16 residues. From germline, CDR1 is SEHNR and CDR2 FQNEAQ (reference sequence). J gave up 8 bases and V 7 bases, and 15 bases lay outside the gene matches.

The CDR3, as DNA: TGTGCCAGCAGCCAATATTACGGGGGTTATGAGCAGTTCTTC. This gives the protein CASSQYYGGYEQFF. The chain joins TRBV14 to TRBJ2-1; D might be TRBD2 (6 bases). Trimming left V 2 bases short and J 8 bases short, with 13 bases between. Germline loops: CDR1 SGHDN, CDR2 FVKESK. CDR3 length: 14 amino acids.

The rearrangement joins TRBV5-1 to TRBJ2-7; D not certain. CDR3 length: 15 residues. Germline V gives CDR1 SGHRS, CDR2 YFSETQ. The V and J ends lost 1 base and 5 bases respectively, with 16 bases between them. The DNA for the CDR3 is TGCGCCAGCAGCTTGACCACCACTCTAACCGACGAGCAGTACTTC. It yields the protein CASSLTTTLTDEQYF.

The rearrangement uses TRBV5-6 and TRBJ2-2; D ambiguous. Germline V gene sequence: CDR1 SGHDT, CDR2 YYEEEE. V was shortened by 2 bases and J by 0 bases, with 14 bases between the two germline ends. The CDR3 has 17 residues. CDR3 bases: TGTGCCAGCAGCTTTAGTCCAAGCATCGCGAACACCGGGGAGCTGTTTTTT. Protein: CASSFSPSIANTGELFF.

The chain joins TRBV4-3 to TRBJ2-1, with 10 bases fitting TRBD2. Germline V gives CDR1 LGHNA, CDR2 YSLEER. The CDR3 has 16 amino acids. V gave up 4 bases and J gave up 1 base; unmatched junction bases: 4. In DNA form, the CDR3 reads TGCGCCAGCAGCCCCAGCGGGAGGGTATCCTACAATGAGCAGTTCTTC. Residues: CASSPSGRVSYNEQFF.

The V gene is TRBV7-2, the J gene TRBJ2-5, with D possibly matching TRBD2 (6 bases). V gave up 2 bases and J gave up 2 bases, with 15 bases separating them. Germline V gene data show CDR1 as SGHTA and CDR2 as FQGNSA. The CDR3 runs to 16 residues. The CDR3, as DNA: TGTGCCAGCAGCTTAAATCTGGGGGGTTCGCAAGAGACCCAGTACTTC. Translated, it gives CASSLNLGGSQETQYF.

CDR3 sequence (DNA): TGCGCCAGCAGCTTTACGCGGGTTGGTGAAGCTTTCTTT. It codes for CASSFTRVGEAFF. V and J are TRBV5-1 and TRBJ1-1; D gene ambiguous. Looked up from germline, CDR1 is SGHRS and CDR2 is YFSETQ. Trimming removed 2 bases at V and 7 bases at J, with 12 bases between. The CDR3 consists of 13 residues.

J is TRBJ2-7 and V is TRBV11-1; 10 bases align to TRBD1. The trim removed 6 bases at V and 7 bases at J, leaving 12 bases unmatched. The CDR3 is 15 amino acids. Germline V gives CDR1 SGHAT, CDR2 FQDESV (reference sequence). CDR3 nucleotides: TGTGCCAGCAGTCGACGGGACAGGGGAGCTCGGGAGCAGTACTTC. This codes for CASSRRDRGAREQYF. The whole variable domain, remainder taken from reference TRBV11-1 and TRBJ2-7, is EAEVAQSPRYKITEKSQAVAFWCDPISGHATLYWYRQILGQGPELLVQFQDESVVDDSQLPKDRFSAERLKGVDSTLKIQPAELGDSAMYLCASSRRDRGAREQYFGPGTRLTVT.

The chain uses TRBV7-3 and TRBJ1-2; possible D gene TRBD1, 6 bases. Trimming shortened V by 4 bases and J by 6 bases, and 15 bases separated the two germline ends. CDR1 and CDR2 from the germline V gene are SGHTA and FQGTGA. The CDR3 consists of 14 residues. As DNA, the CDR3 is TGTGCCAGCAGCTCCGGGGGGGGGCGTGATGGCTACACCTTC. Amino acid sequence: CASSSGGGRDGYTF. The full variable domain, in which reference TRBV7-3 and TRBJ1-2 provide the parts outside the CDR3, is GAGVSQTPSNKVTEKGKYVELRCDPISGHTALYWYRQSLGQGPEFLIYFQGTGAADDSGLPNDRFFAVRPEGSVSTLKIQRTERGDSAVYLCASSSGGGRDGYTFGSGTRLTVV.

This chain joins TRBV27 and TRBJ2-5, with D possibly being TRBD1 (7 bases). Trimming removed 5 bases from V and 3 bases from J, with 13 bases in between. CDR3 length: 14 residues. The germline V gene encodes CDR1 MNHEY and CDR2 SMNVEV (reference sequence). CDR3 sequence: CASSPQGGEETQYF. The CDR3 bases are TGTGCCAGCAGTCCCCAGGGGGGAGAAGAGACCCAGTACTTC.